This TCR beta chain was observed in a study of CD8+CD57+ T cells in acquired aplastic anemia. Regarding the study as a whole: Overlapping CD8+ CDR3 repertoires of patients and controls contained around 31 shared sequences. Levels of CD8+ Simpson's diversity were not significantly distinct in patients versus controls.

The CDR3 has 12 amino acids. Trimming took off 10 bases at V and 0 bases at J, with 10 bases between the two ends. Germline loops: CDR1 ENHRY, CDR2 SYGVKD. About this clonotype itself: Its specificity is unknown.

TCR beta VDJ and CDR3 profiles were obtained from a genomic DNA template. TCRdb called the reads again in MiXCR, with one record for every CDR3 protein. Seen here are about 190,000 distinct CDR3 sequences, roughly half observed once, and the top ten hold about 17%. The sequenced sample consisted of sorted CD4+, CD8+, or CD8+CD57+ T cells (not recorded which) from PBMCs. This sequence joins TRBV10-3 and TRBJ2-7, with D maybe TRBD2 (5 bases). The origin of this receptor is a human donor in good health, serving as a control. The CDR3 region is CATGSSSYEQYF. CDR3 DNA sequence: TGTGCCACGGGGTCTAGCTCCTACGAGCAGTACTTC.